This is a list of T cell receptor beta chains from one sample in a study of blood T cell repertoires in COVID-19. Clones were read by immunoSEQ multiplex PCR, and TCRdb kept only the in-frame ones, dropping some. The data contain around 330,000 clones, roughly 90% of them seen just once; the ten biggest clones take up about 3.9%. The sequenced sample consisted of peripheral blood. The receptor set was obtained from a woman aged 45-65 years with active or convalescent COVID-19. Both conserved end residues are trimmed from each CDR3. Fields, in order: CDR3 length, V gene, CDR3 protein.

13 | TRBV5-4 | ASKTGVDRKEGYT
11 | TRBV30 | AWSADDRSPLH
13 | TRBV7-2 | ASSPTGTGNQPQH
13 | TRBV4-1 | ASSPTSGIYNEQF
13 | TRBV5-6 | ASSLGHSLRGEAF
19 | TRBV18 | ASSPVRQGGTRSSYNSPLH
12 | TRBV28 | ASSPDTLLEKLF
9 | TRBV10-2 | ASTGGPEAF
16 | TRBV6-4 | ASSETGLAGIYTGELF
12 | TRBV9 | ASSPLGGNYGYT
14 | TRBV4-1 | ASSQDWGAGANVLT
18 | TRBV13 | ASSLGRWTSGRTGVEEQF
15 | TRBV7-2 | ASSFYGTSGTFYEQY
11 | TRBV4-1 | ASSHPPTDTQY
11 | TRBV18 | ASPRGPNQPQH
13 | TRBV19 | ASSIGGGSNQPQH
14 | TRBV28 | ASSLPIIGGAYGYT
14 | TRBV19 | ASSAQGATGANVLT
13 | TRBV19 | ASSMGRILGETQY
13 | TRBV6-4 | ASSDSMGTGQPLH
13 | TRBV6-6 | ASSSDREGNQPQH
11 | TRBV7-8 | ASSLTQGTEAF
14 | TRBV7-8 | ASSSLAGGGQETQY
11 | TRBV6-5 | ASGQGIDTEAF
13 | TRBV25-1 | ASSELDRYTDTQY
12 | TRBV11-2 | ASSLVAWRDIQY
16 | TRBV28 | ASSLGQGAMYSGNTIY
16 | TRBV7-9 | ASSQSWTATGDPYEQY
11 | TRBV30 | AWRLAGGYTIY
12 | TRBV11-1 | ASSLSRGGNEQF
13 | TRBV19 | ASSRENRANTEAF
14 | TRBV4-1 | ASSQELPSGGYEQY
13 | TRBV7-2 | ASSLQTGGNSPLH
12 | TRBV7-9 | ASSSNTGNTEAF
11 | TRBV18 | ASSTSVNTEAF
12 | TRBV7-9 | ASSLRTGTDTQY
10 | TRBV28 | ASQTGLNEQY
12 | TRBV7-6 | ASSSEGSGYEQY
12 | TRBV9 | ASSRYRGNYGYT
11 | TRBV27 | ASSWRESYEQY